This TCR beta chain is from a study of cytomegalovirus exposure and HLA in healthy donors. Study-wide findings and caveats: It was assumed in the presence/absence analyses that sequencing depth was roughly uniform across donors. TCR beta V segments were, for the most part, productive about 87% or about 30% of the time in an earlier analysis. Analysis performed later found roughly 17,000 TCR beta sequences associated with HLA alleles at 0.05 false discovery rate.

For this clone: Antigen specificity is unknown.

PCR employed 60 Vbeta and 13 Jbeta primers. Profiled with immunoSEQ multiplex PCR; TCRdb holds only in-frame clones, not every one. This table holds over 150,000 clones, around 77% found once. CDR1 and CDR2 from the germline V gene are SEHNR and FQNEAQ (reference sequence). The CDR3 runs 15 residues. The V gene end was trimmed by 3 bases and the J gene end by 8 bases; junction bases not matched to a gene: 9. Sequencing input: PBMCs. V gene TRBV7-9 combines with J gene TRBJ1-4; 7 positions agree with TRBD1. The sequence was obtained from a woman between 45 and 60 years old in good health and CMV-seropositive. The CDR3 spells CASSFDRGLGEKLFF. The CDR3 DNA follows: TGTGCCAGCAGCTTTGATAGGGGGCTGGGGGAAAAACTGTTTTTT.